Sequencing of this T cell receptor (beta chain) was carried out in a study of T cell clonality in common variable immunodeficiency. Germline CDR1 reads SGHNT; CDR2 reads YYREEE (reference sequence). CDR3 size: 15 residues. General observations from the study: CVID subjects shared fewer TCRbeta clones than healthy controls did.

This clone occurred many times. Its antigen is currently unknown. A read error is possible here, since a much larger clone lies one base away. The CDR3 end falls 3 residues outside the read, so it is completed with the germline J gene. Equal genomic DNA amounts from CVID and control samples were sequenced. TCRdb's copy holds only in-frame clones and misses some; the assay was immunoSEQ multiplex PCR. This sample has about 42,000 clones, each found more than once. The source material was peripheral blood mononuclear cells. This chain connects TRBV5-4 to TRBJ2-3, with TRBD1 matching 7 bases. This receptor was obtained from a person aged 18-70 years in good health. CDR3: CASSSGTGVRETQYF. CDR3 DNA (partial): TGTGCCAGCAGCTCCGGAACAGGGGTGCGAGAGACG.